This T cell receptor beta chain is drawn from a study of CXCR3-negative and CXCR3-positive naive CD8 T cells. Overall study findings and caveats: The study found that naive CXCR3-negative and CXCR3-positive cells shared TRBV-TRBJ usage, while memory cells differed.

A note on this clonotype: Its antigen is unidentified.

At 300,000 to 350,000 cells each, triplicate sorts were carried out for each CD8+ T cell subset. The CDR3 contains 13 residues. Germline lookup yields CDR1 DFQATT and CDR2 SNEGSKA (reference sequence). The libraries of TRB cDNA were prepared using 5' RACE with UMI labels. TCRdb reprocessed the 5' RACE reads, with one entry per CDR3 protein and no DNA. The ten top clones account for just over 2%, within a sample of thousands of distinct CDR3 sequences. Sequencing was performed on naive CXCR3- CD8+ T cells from blood. The subset: CD45RO-CCR7+CD27+CD95- naive CD8+ T cells lacking CXCR3 (TNR3-). The TCR was taken from a human donor in good health. Some clones in this sample may be carry-over from other donors' samples. The chain employs TRBV20-1 and TRBJ2-1; TCRdb outputs TRBD1, but without DNA this stays unchecked. CDR3 amino acids: CSARDGRGYEQFF.